This entry is about one TCR beta chain. No antigen is known for it. This sample is part of a study of shared clonotypes between healthy human individuals. Study-wide findings and caveats: Approximately 5.4% of naive CD4 clonotypes were common to a few donors.

Produced via immunoSEQ multiplex PCR; TCRdb's table is partial and in-frame only. The sample contains a few million clones, 85% to 95% of which appear only once. Germline CDR1 and CDR2: MNHNY and SVGAGI (reference sequence). The CDR3 extends over 15 amino acids. V lost 6 bases, J lost 5 bases, and 20 bases lay in between. This chain connects TRBV6-6 to TRBJ2-7; TRBD1 or TRBD2 may be the D gene (5 bases each). The clonotype was recovered from a man between 18 and 35 years old in good health. Some clones in this sample may be carry-over from other donors' samples. The specimen sequenced was naive CD4+ T cells from PBMCs. The subset is: CD45RA+ positively selected. This CDR3 reads CASRTRWGEGHEQYF. The CDR3 nucleotides are TGTGCCAGCAGAACCCGCTGGGGAGAGGGGCACGAGCAGTACTTC.